This T cell receptor (beta chain) was recorded in a study of blood T cells in healthy people across ages. Points from the study as a whole: When set beside aged donors, long-lived donors presented more naive CD4+ cells and higher diversity. Any changes in expanded clonotypes were possibly confounded, as donor CMV status remained unknown.

V lost 3 bases to trimming and J lost 4 bases; unmatched junction nucleotides: 3. The germline gives CDR1 MRHNA, CDR2 SNTAGT. The CDR3 length is 14 residues. Comments on this clonotype: Its antigen is not identified. It may be a read error: a sequence one base away is much more abundant.

Together with a sample-barcoded 5' primer, a J-beta primer mix was included in a second PCR lasting roughly 6 to 12 cycles. Each cDNA molecule, via a template-switch adaptor with 12 random nucleotides, was tagged. From the 5' RACE reads, TCRdb called clonotypes with MiXCR, one entry per CDR3 protein. The sample includes 1.5 million or so distinct CDR3 sequences, 35% to 45% of them seen just once. The sequencing input was blood. This receptor was taken from a woman between 18 and 30 years old in good health. This rearrangement joins TRBV6-4 to TRBJ2-3; 8 bases line up with TRBD1. CDR3 amino acids: CASSEDREADTQYF. DNA for the CDR3: TGTGCCAGCAGTGAGGACAGGGAAGCAGATACGCAGTATTTT.